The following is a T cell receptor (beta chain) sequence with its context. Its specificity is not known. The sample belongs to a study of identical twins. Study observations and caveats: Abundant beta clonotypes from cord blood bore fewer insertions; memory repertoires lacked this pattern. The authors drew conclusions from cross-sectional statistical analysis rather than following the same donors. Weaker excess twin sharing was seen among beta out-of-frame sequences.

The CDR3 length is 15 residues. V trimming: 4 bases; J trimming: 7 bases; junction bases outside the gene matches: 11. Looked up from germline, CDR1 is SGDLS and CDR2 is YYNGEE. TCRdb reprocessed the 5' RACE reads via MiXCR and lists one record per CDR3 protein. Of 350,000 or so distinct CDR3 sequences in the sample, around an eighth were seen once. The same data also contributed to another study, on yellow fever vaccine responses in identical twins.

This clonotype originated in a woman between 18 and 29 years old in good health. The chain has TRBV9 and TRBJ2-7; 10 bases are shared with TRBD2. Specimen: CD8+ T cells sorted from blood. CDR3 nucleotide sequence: TGTGCCAGCAGCCCCAGCGGGAGGGCCCTCGGGGAGCAGTACTTC. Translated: CASSPSGRALGEQYF.